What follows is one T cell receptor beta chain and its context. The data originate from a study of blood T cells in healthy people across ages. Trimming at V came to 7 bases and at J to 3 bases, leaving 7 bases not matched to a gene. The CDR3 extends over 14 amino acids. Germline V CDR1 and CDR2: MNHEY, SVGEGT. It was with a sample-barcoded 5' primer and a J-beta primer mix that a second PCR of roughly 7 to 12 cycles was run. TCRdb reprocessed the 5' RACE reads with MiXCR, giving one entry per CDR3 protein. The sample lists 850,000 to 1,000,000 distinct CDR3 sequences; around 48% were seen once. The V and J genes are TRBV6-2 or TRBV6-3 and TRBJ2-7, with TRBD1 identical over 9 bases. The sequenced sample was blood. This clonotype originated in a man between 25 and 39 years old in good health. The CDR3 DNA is TGTGCCAGCAACCACCGGGACAGGGTCTACGAGCAGTACTTC. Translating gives CASNHRDRVYEQYF.